Here is one TCR beta chain with its context. Relative to the germline gene, one junction end is altered; a read error may explain this. These data originate in a study of siplizumab effects on memory and regulatory T cells. The protocol was immunoSEQ multiplex PCR, while the TCRdb copy is restricted to in-frame clones and leaves out a portion. In the table there are more than 85,000 clones, about 92% of which are singletons. Germline V gives CDR1 SNHLY, CDR2 FYNNEI. This CDR3 is built from 16 residues. Sequencing was done on a sample of Tregs sorted from blood. The receptor comes from a human donor in good health. The chain has TRBV2 and TRBJ2-1, with TRBD2 matching 12 bases. The CDR3, as DNA: TGTGCCAGCAATGAACCTGGACTAGCGGGATCTGAGGAGCAGTTCTTC. Its protein is CASNEPGLAGSEEQFF.